This T cell receptor (beta chain) appears in the sequencing data of a study of OX40 agonist ivuxolimab in advanced cancers. The wider study: Dose-escalation subjects each had hepatocellular carcinoma, melanoma, renal cell or head and neck cancer.

Systemic immunosuppression or a history of autoimmune disease excluded patients. Sampled blood was obtained at baseline, cycle 4 day 1, and cycle 7 day 1. With 5 bases clipped from V and 7 bases from J, the junction kept 10 bases outside the gene matches. CDR3 length: 16 amino acids. Germline CDR1 reads LNHDA; CDR2 reads SQIVND (reference sequence). This clone occurred once. TCRdb's copy holds only in-frame clones and misses some; the assay was immunoSEQ multiplex PCR. The repertoire holds 70,000 to 75,000 clones, with approximately 90% as singletons. This sample comprised CD4+ or CD8+ T cells sorted from blood, obtained in a trial of the OX40 agonist ivuxolimab. V usage is TRBV19 and J usage is TRBJ2-1; TRBD2 matches at 11 bases. This TCR was recovered from an adult with an advanced solid tumor such as melanoma, head and neck, liver or kidney cancer. The CDR3 here is CASSPLLAGGGNEQFF. The DNA of the CDR3 is TGTGCCAGTAGTCCGCTTCTAGCGGGAGGAGGTAATGAGCAGTTCTTC.